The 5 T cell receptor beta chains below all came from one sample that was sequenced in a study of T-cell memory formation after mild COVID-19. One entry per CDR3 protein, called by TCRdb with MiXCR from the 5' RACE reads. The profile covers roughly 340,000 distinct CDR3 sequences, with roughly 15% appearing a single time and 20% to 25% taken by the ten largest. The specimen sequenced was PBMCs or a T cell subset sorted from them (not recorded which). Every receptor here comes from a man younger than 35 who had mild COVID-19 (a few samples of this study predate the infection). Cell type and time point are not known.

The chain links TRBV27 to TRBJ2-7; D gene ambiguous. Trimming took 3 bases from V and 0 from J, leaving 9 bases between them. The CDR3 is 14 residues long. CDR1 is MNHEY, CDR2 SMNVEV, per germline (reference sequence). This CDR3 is CASSFVAGSYEQYF. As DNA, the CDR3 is TGTGCCAGCAGTTTCGTGGCAGGCTCCTACGAGCAGTACTTC.

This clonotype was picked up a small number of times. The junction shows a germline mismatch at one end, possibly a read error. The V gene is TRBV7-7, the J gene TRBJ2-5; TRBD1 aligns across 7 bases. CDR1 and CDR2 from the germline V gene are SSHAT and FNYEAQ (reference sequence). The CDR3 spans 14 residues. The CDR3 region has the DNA TGTGCTAGCAGCTTACAGGGGACACGGGAGACCCAGTACTTC. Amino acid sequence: CASSLQGTRETQYF.

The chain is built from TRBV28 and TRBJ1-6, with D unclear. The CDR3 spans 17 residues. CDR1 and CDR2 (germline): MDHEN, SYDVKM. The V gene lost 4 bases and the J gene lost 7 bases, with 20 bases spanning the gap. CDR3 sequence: CASSSPGEDVGNSPLHF. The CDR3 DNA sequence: TGTGCCAGCAGTTCCCCCGGCGAGGATGTAGGGAATTCACCCCTCCACTTT.

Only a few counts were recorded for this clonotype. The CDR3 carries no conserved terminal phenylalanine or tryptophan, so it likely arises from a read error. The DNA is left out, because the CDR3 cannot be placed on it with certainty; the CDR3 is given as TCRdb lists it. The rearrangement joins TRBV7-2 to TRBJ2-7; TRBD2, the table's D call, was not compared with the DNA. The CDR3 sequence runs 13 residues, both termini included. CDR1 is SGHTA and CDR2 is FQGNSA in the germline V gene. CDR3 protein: CASSLGIAGAPRL.

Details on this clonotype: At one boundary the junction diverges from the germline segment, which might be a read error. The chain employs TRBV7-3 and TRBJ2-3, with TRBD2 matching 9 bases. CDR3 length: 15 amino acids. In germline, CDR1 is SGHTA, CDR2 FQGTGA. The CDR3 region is CASSLGGGAADTQFF. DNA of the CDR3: TGTGCCAGCAGCTTAGGCGGGGGGGCTGCAGATACGCAGTTTTTT.